The clone carrying this T cell receptor beta chain was seen only once. Its antigen is undetermined. The CDR3 consists of 13 residues. Germline loops: CDR1 SGHVS, CDR2 FNYEAQ. V lost 1 base and J 7 bases, leaving 7 bases between the germline ends. This table comes from immunoSEQ multiplex PCR, and its TCRdb copy is limited to in-frame clones, with some not included. The sample has about 32,000 clones, about four fifths seen once; the top ten hold approximately 15%. The time point: week 35, safety follow-up. Each dose delivered 300 ug of mutant IDH1 20-mer peptide subcutaneously with imiquimod. The data were taken from a study of a mutant IDH1 vaccine in newly diagnosed glioma. Regarding the study as a whole: Immune responses induced by the vaccine were seen in just over 90% of patients, spanning multiple MHC alleles.

Here the sequenced sample was PBMCs, taken from a glioma patient whose treatment included an IDH1 peptide vaccine. The rearrangement links TRBV7-6 to TRBJ2-2; D gene ambiguous. This clonotype was obtained from a man between 25 and 39 years old with glioma. The CDR3 loop is CASSLGLDGELFF. The CDR3 bases are TGTGCCAGCAGCTTAGGACTCGACGGGGAGCTGTTTTTT.